A selection of T cell receptor beta chains follows, all from one sample in a study of blood T cell repertoires in COVID-19. TCRdb's table, derived via immunoSEQ multiplex PCR, lists solely in-frame clones and lacks some. The sample has tens of thousands of clones; 85% are singletons. Specimen: peripheral blood. The receptors shown here come from a man older than 75 with acute or convalescent COVID-19. Both conserved end residues are part of each CDR3. A D gene is named only where the DNA matches it firmly. Expanded clones get a size class; other rows say once, few or many, or leave the size out.

cdr3_aa cdr3_nt clone_size d_call j_call v_call
CASNPIGRKPKGPDTQYF TGTGCCAGCAACCCGATCGGGAGGAAACCTAAGGGCCCAGATACGCAGTATTTT . TRBD2 TRBJ2-3 TRBV7-3
CASSPSAGGDSPLHF TGTGCCAGCTCACCATCGGCAGGTGGTGATTCACCCCTCCACTTT . . TRBJ1-6 TRBV18
CASSPLTGGNEKLFF TGTGCCAGCAGTCCGCTGACAGGGGGGAATGAAAAACTGTTTTTT . TRBD1 TRBJ1-4 TRBV27
CAISRSSGRDTGELFF TGTGCCATCAGCCGGAGTAGCGGGAGGGACACCGGGGAGCTGTTTTTT . TRBD2 TRBJ2-2 TRBV10-3
CASGVVNTEAFF TGTGCCAGCGGAGTGGTGAACACTGAAGCTTTCTTT . . TRBJ1-1 TRBV28
CASSDSPLSLGNQPQHF TGTGCCAGCAGTGATTCGCCCCTGTCGTTAGGCAATCAGCCCCAGCATTTT . . TRBJ1-5 TRBV2
CASSLGIAGYSYNEQFF TGCGCCAGCAGCCTGGGAATAGCGGGCTACTCCTACAATGAGCAGTTCTTC . TRBD2 TRBJ2-1 TRBV5-1
CASSLGLATYNEQFF TGTGCCAGCAGCTTGGGACTAGCGACATACAATGAGCAGTTCTTC . TRBD2 TRBJ2-1 TRBV11-1
CASSTPPIMNTEAFF TGTGCCAGCAGTACACCTCCAATTATGAACACTGAAGCTTTCTTT . . TRBJ1-1 TRBV2
CASSLRGSNEKLFF TGCGCCAGCAGCCTAAGGGGCTCTAATGAAAAACTGTTTTTT . . TRBJ1-4 TRBV5-1
CASSLQGVDTGELFF TGTGCCAGCAGCTTACAGGGGGTTGACACCGGGGAGCTGTTTTTT once TRBD1 TRBJ2-2 TRBV7-3
CAISDRLNEQFF TGTGCCATCTCGGACAGATTGAATGAGCAGTTCTTC . . TRBJ2-1 TRBV10-3
CASSEARQGTGNTIYF TGTGCCAGCAGTGAAGCGCGACAGGGGACTGGAAACACCATATATTTT . TRBD1 TRBJ1-3 TRBV6-1
CASSLRSGRTEAFF TGTGCCAGCAGTTTGAGATCAGGGCGAACTGAAGCTTTCTTT . . TRBJ1-1 TRBV5-5
CASSQSGFGQPQHF TGTGCCAGCAGCCAATCGGGGTTCGGTCAGCCCCAGCATTTT . . TRBJ1-5 TRBV3-1/TRBV3-2
CSVDGRTGGKNTEAFF TGCAGCGTTGATGGGCGGACAGGGGGCAAAAACACTGAAGCTTTCTTT . TRBD1 TRBJ1-1 TRBV29-1
CASSPLAGGTVGSYNEQFF TGTGCCAGCAGTCCCCTAGCGGGGGGCACCGTAGGCTCCTACAATGAGCAGTTCTTC . TRBD2 TRBJ2-1 TRBV2
CASSLPRQGATYGYTF TGTGCCAGCAGTTTACCCCGACAGGGGGCAACCTATGGCTACACCTTC . TRBD1 TRBJ1-2 TRBV28
CASSQGSSGFYEQYF TGTGCCAGCAGCCAGGGGTCTAGCGGGTTCTACGAGCAGTACTTC . TRBD2 TRBJ2-7 TRBV5-8
CASSLALRGRGSPLHF TGTGCCAGCAGCTTAGCGCTAAGGGGGCGGGGTTCACCCCTCCACTTT . TRBD1 TRBJ1-6 TRBV7-2
CASSHSQGLIYGYTF TGTGCCAGCAGCCATTCGCAGGGGCTCATCTATGGCTACACCTTC . . TRBJ1-2 TRBV3-1/TRBV3-2
CASSSGLAGYYNEQFF TGTGCCAGTAGTTCGGGACTAGCGGGGTACTACAATGAGCAGTTCTTC . TRBD2 TRBJ2-1 TRBV19
CASSQEGGGGRSYEQYF TGTGCCAGCAGCCAAGAGGGAGGCGGGGGAAGGTCCTACGAGCAGTACTTC . TRBD2 TRBJ2-7 TRBV3-1/TRBV3-2
CASSSPAGGEGEQYF TGTGCCAGCAGCTCCCCCGCGGGGGGAGAGGGGGAGCAGTACTTC many TRBD2 TRBJ2-7 TRBV7-9
CASSQRGGAGYGYTF TGCGCCAGCAGCCAACGAGGGGGCGCGGGCTATGGCTACACCTTC . TRBD1 TRBJ1-2 TRBV4-3
CASSLGGGLGVEQYF TGTGCCAGCAGCTTAGGTGGAGGGTTAGGGGTCGAGCAGTACTTC once . TRBJ2-7 TRBV7-9
CASSSEGENTEAFF TGTGCCAGCAGTTCCGAGGGGGAAAACACTGAAGCTTTCTTT . . TRBJ1-1 TRBV6-5
CAISEYGRVNEKLFF TGTGCCATCAGTGAGTACGGCAGGGTGAATGAAAAACTGTTTTTT once . TRBJ1-4 TRBV10-3
CASSFGGNTDTQYF TGTGCCAGCAGCTTCGGCGGGAACACAGATACGCAGTATTTT . . TRBJ2-3 TRBV7-9
CASSQDRLAPSYEQYF TGTGCCAGCAGCCAAGATAGGCTAGCGCCCTCCTACGAGCAGTACTTC . . TRBJ2-7 TRBV3-1/TRBV3-2
CASSQPTGPPYEQYF TGTGCCAGCAGCCAGCCGACAGGGCCACCCTACGAGCAGTACTTC . TRBD1 TRBJ2-7 TRBV14
CASSSTGGQYGYTF TGTGCCAGCAGCTCCACAGGGGGGCAGTATGGCTACACCTTC . TRBD1 TRBJ1-2 TRBV5-4
CASSYRRDGYGEQYF TGTGCCAGCAGTTATCGGCGGGACGGGTACGGCGAGCAGTACTTC . . TRBJ2-7 TRBV6-6
CAWSLVAGLYNEQFF TGTGCCTGGAGTTTGGTAGCGGGACTCTACAATGAGCAGTTCTTC . TRBD2 TRBJ2-1 TRBV30
CASSRPPDEQYF TGTGCCAGCAGCCGTCCCCCGGACGAGCAGTACTTC . . TRBJ2-7 TRBV3-1/TRBV3-2
CASSSGSGNQPQHF TGTGCCAGCAGTTCAGGGTCGGGTAATCAGCCCCAGCATTTT . . TRBJ1-5 TRBV28
CASTLNYYTDTQYF TGTGCCAGCACCCTTAATTACTACACAGATACGCAGTATTTT few . TRBJ2-3 TRBV27
CASSPENYGYTF TGTGCCAGCTCACCGGAGAACTATGGCTACACCTTC . . TRBJ1-2 TRBV18
CASSLDQGRGGGYTF TGTGCCAGCAGCTTGGATCAGGGGAGAGGCGGCGGCTACACCTTC few . TRBJ1-2 TRBV5-6
CASSLRQGYGYTF TGTGCCAGCAGTTTACGACAGGGGTATGGCTACACCTTC . TRBD1 TRBJ1-2 TRBV27
CASSTIEGETQYF TGCGCCAGCAGTACAATAGAGGGTGAGACCCAGTACTTC . . TRBJ2-5 TRBV4-3